The 29 T cell receptor beta chains presented below share a single source sample, sequenced in a study of blood T cell repertoires in COVID-19. Libraries were prepared by immunoSEQ multiplex PCR; TCRdb keeps only in-frame clonotypes and omits some of them. The table lists 75,000 to 85,000 clones, 82% of them singletons. The sample consisted of peripheral blood. Receptors originate from a human donor in a cohort sampled during active COVID-19.

V gene TRBV7-9 combines with J gene TRBJ2-7; TRBD1 is a possible D gene (5 bases). This CDR3 has 15 amino acids. V gave up 5 bases and J gave up 0 bases, with 14 bases separating them. Germline V gene data show CDR1 as SEHNR and CDR2 as FQNEAQ (reference sequence). The chain's CDR3 is CASSPRPDNSYEQYF. The CDR3 DNA reads TGTGCCAGCAGCCCCCGTCCGGACAACTCCTACGAGCAGTACTTC.

The chain recombines TRBV11-1 with TRBJ1-2; TRBD1 matches 9 bases. This CDR3 has 14 amino acids. The J segment lost 12 bases and the V segment lost 0 bases, leaving 8 bases of the junction unmatched. Germline lookup yields CDR1 SGHAT and CDR2 FQDESV (reference sequence). The CDR3 region has the DNA TGTGCCAGCAGCTTAGCGGGGCAAACAGGGGGCCACACCTTC. Translating it yields CASSLAGQTGGHTF.

The chain combines TRBV5-1 with TRBJ1-1; weak D call: TRBD1 (5 bases). Looked up from germline, CDR1 is SGHRS and CDR2 is YFSETQ. The CDR3 spans 13 residues. Trimming left V 5 bases short and J 4 bases short, with 12 bases between. CDR3 nucleotides: TGCGCCAGCAGACAGAGACAGCGCACTGAAGCTTTCTTT. Translating it yields CASRQRQRTEAFF.

This chain links TRBV29-1 with TRBJ1-2, with TRBD1 identical over 9 bases. J was trimmed by 8 bases and V by 4 bases; bases with no gene match: 8. CDR3 length: 13 amino acids. Germline V gives CDR1 SQVTM, CDR2 ANQGSEA. The CDR3 region is CSVGQGQGNGYTF. CDR3 DNA sequence: TGCAGCGTTGGACAAGGACAGGGGAACGGCTACACCTTC.

V is TRBV29-1 and J is TRBJ1-2, with 7 bases lining up with TRBD1. The CDR3 is 12 residues long. The germline V gene encodes CDR1 SQVTM and CDR2 ANQGSEA. V trimming: 6 bases; J trimming: 3 bases; junction bases outside the gene matches: 4. CDR3 in DNA: TGCAGCGTCGACAGGGTTTACTATGGCTACACCTTC. It translates to CSVDRVYYGYTF.

The chain couples TRBV27 to TRBJ2-7, with 7 bases that match TRBD1. This CDR3 is built from 15 residues. Trimming took 6 bases from V and 3 from J; bases not matched to a gene: 11. In germline, CDR1 is MNHEY, CDR2 SMNVEV (reference sequence). The CDR3 is CASRYSTGDGYEQYF. The CDR3 bases are TGTGCCAGCAGATACTCCACAGGGGATGGCTACGAGCAGTACTTC.

The chain carries TRBV18 and TRBJ2-7, with D possibly matching TRBD1 (6 bases). The CDR3 runs to 13 residues. The germline V gene has CDR1 KGHSH and CDR2 LQKENI. V dropped 5 bases and J dropped 2 bases, with 10 bases sitting between them. The CDR3 bases are TGTGCCAGCTCAGCGGACAGAGCCTACGAGCAGTACTTC. Its translation is CASSADRAYEQYF.

The chain joins TRBV2 to TRBJ1-2, with D hard to call. The CDR3 is made up of 14 amino acids. V lost 7 bases, J lost 4 bases, and 16 bases lay in between. Per the germline V gene, CDR1 is SNHLY and CDR2 is FYNNEI. In DNA, the CDR3 is TGTGCCAGCACTCCTCTATTTGGTGGCTATGGCTACACCTTC. Protein: CASTPLFGGYGYTF.

The CDR3 protein is CASRTGTDNSPLHF. The CDR3 DNA is TGTGCCAGTAGGACCGGGACAGATAATTCACCCCTCCACTTT. The chain combines TRBV19 with TRBJ1-6; 7 bases agree with TRBD1. V trimming: 6 bases; J trimming: 5 bases; junction bases outside the gene matches: 4. Germline V gene sequence: CDR1 LNHDA, CDR2 SQIVND (reference sequence). The CDR3 totals 14 residues.

This clone showed up just once. The chain carries TRBV3-1 (or the pseudogene TRBV3-2) and TRBJ1-1; tentative D call: TRBD1 (5 bases). Germline V gene sequence: CDR1 LGHDT, CDR2 YNNKEL (reference sequence). This CDR3 is built from 13 residues. Trimming pared 5 bases from V and 6 bases from J, leaving 13 bases between. The CDR3 is CASSFGGGSEAFF. Here the CDR3 DNA reads TGTGCCAGCAGCTTCGGGGGGGGGTCTGAAGCTTTCTTT.

The V gene is TRBV6-5, the J gene TRBJ1-4; tentatively, D is TRBD1 (5 bases). The CDR3 sequence is 15 residues long. The V end was cut by 3 bases, the J end by 7 bases, with 15 bases between. CDR1 is MNHEY, CDR2 SVGAGI, per germline. This CDR3 reads CASSYNRDLREKLFF. CDR3 bases: TGTGCCAGCAGTTATAACCGGGACTTACGTGAAAAACTGTTTTTT.

The sample holds a few counts of this clone. The J gene is TRBJ1-2, the V gene TRBV6-5, with TRBD1 matching 10 bases. Germline V CDR1 and CDR2: MNHEY, SVGAGI. V shed 6 bases and J 6 bases; nucleotides not matched to a gene: 7. The CDR3 has 14 amino acids. CDR3 loop: CASRSTGGRHGYTF. The CDR3 DNA reads as TGTGCCAGCAGATCGACAGGGGGCAGGCATGGCTACACCTTC.

The chain links TRBV28 to TRBJ1-3; 11 nucleotides agree with TRBD1. Germline CDR1 reads MDHEN; CDR2 reads SYDVKM. Unmatched junction bases numbered 13, after V lost 5 bases and J lost 4 bases. The CDR3 has 18 amino acids. For the CDR3, the DNA is TGTGCCAGCAGTCCACTCTTGGGACAGGGGGGGCACGGAAACACCATATATTTT. It yields the protein CASSPLLGQGGHGNTIYF.

The chain links TRBV5-1 to TRBJ1-1; a possible D gene is TRBD1 (5 bases). The CDR3 loop spans 12 amino acids. V was clipped by 4 bases and J by 3 bases, with 7 bases between them. Germline values: CDR1 SGHRS, CDR2 YFSETQ. The CDR3 coding sequence is TGCGCCAGCAGCACAGGTGACACTGAAGCTTTCTTT. Protein product: CASSTGDTEAFF.

The sample holds a few counts of this clone. This chain uses TRBV2 with TRBJ1-6; unclear D gene. Looked up from germline, CDR1 is SNHLY and CDR2 is FYNNEI. The CDR3 is made up of 13 amino acids. V was pared by 7 bases and J by 9 bases, with 13 bases between. Here the CDR3 DNA reads TGTGCCAGCATACTCCAGGCTGGTTCACCCCTCCACTTT. Translated: CASILQAGSPLHF.

The rearrangement joins TRBV4-1 to TRBJ2-7; 11 nucleotides align to TRBD1. The germline V gene has CDR1 MGHRA and CDR2 YSYEKL. V shed 1 base and J 2 bases; nucleotides not matched to a gene: 7. The CDR3 runs 17 residues. CDR3: CASSQGLPGQGAYEQYF. The DNA for the CDR3 is TGCGCCAGCAGCCAAGGCCTTCCGGGACAGGGGGCCTACGAGCAGTACTTC.

The chain employs TRBV5-6 and TRBJ2-7; D is unresolved. CDR3 length: 16 amino acids. V lost 1 base to trimming and J lost 2 bases, with 16 bases between them. CDR1 and CDR2 (germline): SGHDT, YYEEEE. Here the CDR3 reads CASSLRTTLVPYEQYF. The CDR3, as DNA: TGTGCCAGCAGCTTGCGTACTACGCTAGTCCCCTACGAGCAGTACTTC.

In regard to this clone: Germline is not matched at one junction end, which may reflect a read error. V and J are TRBV5-5 and TRBJ2-3; 7 positions match TRBD1. This CDR3 has 15 amino acids. The germline gives CDR1 SGHKS, CDR2 YYEKEE (reference sequence). In nucleotides, the CDR3 is TGTGCCAGTACAAGACAGGGTTGGGGAACAGGTACGCAGTATTTT. It yields the protein CASTRQGWGTGTQYF.

V gene TRBV7-8 combines with J gene TRBJ1-1; D is perhaps TRBD1 (5 bases). The germline CDR1 and CDR2 sequences are SGHVS and FQNEAQ. The CDR3 is made up of 15 amino acids. V shed 5 bases and J shed 4 bases, with 17 bases lying between them. The CDR3 protein is CASSRPAGSGTEAFF. CDR3 nucleotides: TGTGCCAGCAGCCGACCGGCAGGGTCGGGCACTGAAGCTTTCTTT.

There are a few counts of this clone. V usage is TRBV10-3 and J usage is TRBJ2-7; TRBD2 might be the D (5 bases). Trimming took off 3 bases at V and 1 base at J, with 10 bases between the two ends. Per germline, CDR1 ENHRY and CDR2 SYGVKD. CDR3 length: 14 residues. CDR3 bases: TGTGCCATCAGTGACCGGGGTCCGTCCTACGAGCAGTACTTC. Residues: CAISDRGPSYEQYF.

The chain has TRBV25-1 and TRBJ1-2; no clear D. Trimming stripped 2 bases from V and 7 bases from J, with 17 bases between. This CDR3 is 15 amino acids long. Germline-derived CDR1 and CDR2 are MGHDK and SYGVNS. In DNA, the CDR3 is TGTGCCAGCAGTGAAGGGAGCTCAAGCTGGCGTGGCTACACCTTC. It encodes CASSEGSSSWRGYTF.

This chain connects TRBV5-5 to TRBJ1-4; weak D call: TRBD1 (6 bases). From germline, CDR1 is SGHKS and CDR2 YYEKEE (reference sequence). Trimming took 3 bases from V and 5 from J, leaving 17 bases between them. The CDR3 is made up of 16 amino acids. This CDR3 reads CASSWGGGRGNEKLFF. In DNA form, the CDR3 reads TGTGCCAGCAGCTGGGGAGGGGGGCGTGGGAATGAAAAACTGTTTTTT.

This sequence joins TRBV19 and TRBJ1-1, with TRBD1 identical over 8 bases. V was clipped by 5 bases and J by 0 bases; unmatched bases: 8. The CDR3 has 16 amino acids. Germline CDR1 LNHDA, CDR2 SQIVND (reference sequence). This CDR3 reads CASSHRTGRVNTEAFF. CDR3 in DNA: TGTGCCAGTAGTCACCGGACAGGGAGGGTGAACACTGAAGCTTTCTTT. Full variable domain (missing parts from reference TRBV19 and TRBJ1-1): DGGITQSPKYLFRKEGQNVTLSCEQNLNHDAMYWYRQDPGQGLRLIYYSQIVNDFQKGDIAEGYSVSREKKESFPLTVTSAQKNPTAFYLCASSHRTGRVNTEAFFGQGTRLTVV.

The J gene is TRBJ1-2, the V gene TRBV24-1; 10 positions agree with TRBD1. Trimming at V came to 7 bases and at J to 0 bases, leaving 10 bases not matched to a gene. Per the germline V gene, CDR1 is KGHDR and CDR2 is SFDVKD. This CDR3 is 17 amino acids long. DNA of the CDR3: TGTGCCACCAGGGGACAGGGGCGACATTTAGCTAACTATGGCTACACCTTC. Translating gives CATRGQGRHLANYGYTF.

This chain joins TRBV6-5 and TRBJ1-5; 7 bases match TRBD1. CDR3 length: 13 residues. From germline, CDR1 is MNHEY and CDR2 SVGAGI. Unmatched junction bases numbered 2, after V lost 6 bases and J lost 3 bases. The CDR3 DNA sequence: TGTGCCAGCAGGACAGGGAACAATCAGCCCCAGCATTTT. Amino acids: CASRTGNNQPQHF.

This sequence joins TRBV6-5 and TRBJ1-6, with a possible D match to TRBD1 (5 bases). Germline V gives CDR1 MNHEY, CDR2 SVGAGI. Trimming removed 1 base from V and 3 bases from J, with 10 bases in between. The CDR3 length is 16 residues. CDR3 loop: CASSYFTDSYNSPLHF. Here the CDR3 DNA reads TGTGCCAGCAGTTACTTTACAGACAGCTATAATTCACCCCTCCACTTT.

The CDR3 DNA reads as TGTGCCAGCAGTGGGGAAGGACTAGCGGGGGGCCTCCCCGGGGAGCTGTTTTTT. The encoded protein is CASSGEGLAGGLPGELFF. V usage is TRBV4-2 and J usage is TRBJ2-2, with 14 bases fitting TRBD2. This CDR3 spans 18 amino acids. V was pared by 6 bases and J by 6 bases, with 12 bases of the junction left unmatched. In germline, CDR1 is LGHNA, CDR2 YNFKEQ.

This clone was detected only a few times. The CDR3 region is CASSPGQGSYEQYF. CDR3 DNA sequence: TGTGCCAGCTCACCCGGACAGGGATCCTACGAGCAGTACTTC. This chain links TRBV18 with TRBJ2-7; 8 nucleotides align to TRBD1. This CDR3 contains 14 residues. The junction had 2 bases not matched to a gene; V was cut back by 3 bases and J by 1 base. Per the germline V gene, CDR1 is KGHSH and CDR2 is LQKENI.

This clone was observed a handful of times. The genes are TRBV10-3 and TRBJ1-1, with 7 bases lining up with TRBD1. The length of the CDR3 is 16 residues. The germline V gene encodes CDR1 ENHRY and CDR2 SYGVKD. V shed 10 bases and J 0 bases; nucleotides not matched to a gene: 14. The CDR3 loop reads CATQDRSTPMNTEAFF. CDR3 coding DNA: TGTGCCACGCAGGACAGGTCGACCCCTATGAACACTGAAGCTTTCTTT.